This entry lists 10 T cell receptor beta chains sequenced from one sample in a study of cytomegalovirus exposure and HLA in healthy donors. The primer mix had 60 Vbeta and 13 Jbeta primers. Measured with immunoSEQ multiplex PCR; TCRdb has only the in-frame clones, and not every one. The profile shows 150,000 to 200,000 clones, approximately 67% of them singletons. Sequenced material: PBMCs. These receptors all stem from a woman between 18 and 30 years old in good health and CMV-seropositive.

The rearrangement links TRBV19 to TRBJ1-2, with 9 bases fitting TRBD1. This CDR3 is built from 13 residues. The germline V gene encodes CDR1 LNHDA and CDR2 SQIVND (reference sequence). The trim removed 11 bases at V and 6 bases at J, leaving 10 bases unmatched. The CDR3 region has the DNA TGTGCCGTCAAACCAGGACAGGGGAATGGCTACACCTTC. This translates into CAVKPGQGNGYTF.

J is TRBJ1-2 and V is TRBV6-1, with D uncertain. The V and J ends lost 3 bases and 4 bases respectively, with 12 bases between them. The CDR3 consists of 14 residues. Per germline, CDR1 MNHNS and CDR2 SASEGT. CDR3 region: CASSDWEVSYGYTF. Written as DNA, the CDR3 is TGTGCCAGCAGTGATTGGGAGGTGAGCTATGGCTACACCTTC.

V gene TRBV6-5 combines with J gene TRBJ1-5, with 8 bases aligning to TRBD1. The CDR3 runs 15 residues. Germline V gene sequence: CDR1 MNHEY, CDR2 SVGAGI. J was trimmed by 1 base and V by 6 bases; bases with no gene match: 5. CDR3 region: CASSADRASNQPQHF. The CDR3 coding sequence is TGTGCCAGCAGCGCGGACAGGGCGAGCAATCAGCCCCAGCATTTT.

The chain joins TRBV5-6 to TRBJ2-5; tentatively, D is TRBD2 (6 bases). Germline V gene sequence: CDR1 SGHDT, CDR2 YYEEEE. Trimming pared 1 base from V and 4 bases from J, leaving 14 bases between. This CDR3 contains 15 residues. CDR3 sequence reads: CASSLRTTRGETQYF. DNA for the CDR3: TGTGCCAGCAGCTTGAGGACTACGAGGGGAGAGACCCAGTACTTC.

This rearrangement joins TRBV7-8 to TRBJ1-1, with TRBD1 matching over 7 bases. This CDR3 is 17 amino acids long. Germline lookup yields CDR1 SGHVS and CDR2 FQNEAQ. J gave up 6 bases and V 3 bases, and 16 bases lay outside the gene matches. CDR3 bases: TGTGCCAGCAGCTTGCCCGGGACAGCCGAAGTCTGGTCTGAAGCTTTCTTT. Its translation is CASSLPGTAEVWSEAFF. The full variable domain, its missing parts supplied by reference TRBV7-8 and TRBJ1-1, is GAGVSQSPRYKVAKRGQDVALRCDPISGHVSLFWYQQALGQGPEFLTYFQNEAQLDKSGLPSDRFFAERPEGSVSTLKIQRTQQEDSAVYLCASSLPGTAEVWSEAFFGQGTRLTVV.

The chain employs TRBV7-3 and TRBJ2-5; a possible D gene is TRBD2 (6 bases). The germline V and J ends were trimmed by 5 bases and 3 bases, with 16 bases remaining between them. Germline values: CDR1 SGHTA, CDR2 FQGTGA. CDR3 length equals 15 residues. The CDR3 reads CASSPVAGPEETQYF. The CDR3 nucleotides are TGTGCCAGCAGCCCCGTGGCGGGACCAGAAGAGACCCAGTACTTC.

The chain employs TRBV10-3 and TRBJ2-5, with D perhaps TRBD2 (6 bases). The ends were cut back, 3 bases at V and 3 bases at J, with 14 bases in the middle. The CDR3 consists of 15 residues. CDR1 ENHRY and CDR2 SYGVKD come from the germline V gene. The CDR3 region has the DNA TGTGCCATCAGTGACCCACTAGCCGGAAAAGAGACCCAGTACTTC. Its protein is CAISDPLAGKETQYF.

This chain connects TRBV5-1 to TRBJ2-7; D perhaps matches TRBD1 (5 bases). Germline V CDR1 and CDR2: SGHRS, YFSETQ. V was pared by 3 bases and J by 4 bases, with 14 bases between. CDR3 length: 14 amino acids. CDR3 in DNA: TGCGCCAGCAGCTATCCCGGACACAGTTACGAGCAGTACTTC. Protein product: CASSYPGHSYEQYF.

The chain employs TRBV5-1 and TRBJ2-3, with 7 bases that match TRBD2. The junction had 11 bases not matched to a gene; V was cut back by 0 bases and J by 7 bases. The CDR3 is 16 residues long. CDR1 SGHRS and CDR2 YFSETQ come from the germline V gene. The CDR3 nucleotides are TGCGCCAGCAGCTTGGGCGGCAGAGCGGGGCCAAATACGCAGTATTTT. This translates into CASSLGGRAGPNTQYF.

J is TRBJ2-7 and V is TRBV6-6; D is undetermined. Per germline, CDR1 MNHNY and CDR2 SVGAGI (reference sequence). Trimming shortened V by 0 bases and J by 6 bases, and 3 bases separated the two germline ends. This CDR3 is 11 amino acids long. The CDR3 protein is CASSYSAEQYF. The CDR3 DNA sequence: TGTGCCAGCAGTTACTCGGCCGAGCAGTACTTC.